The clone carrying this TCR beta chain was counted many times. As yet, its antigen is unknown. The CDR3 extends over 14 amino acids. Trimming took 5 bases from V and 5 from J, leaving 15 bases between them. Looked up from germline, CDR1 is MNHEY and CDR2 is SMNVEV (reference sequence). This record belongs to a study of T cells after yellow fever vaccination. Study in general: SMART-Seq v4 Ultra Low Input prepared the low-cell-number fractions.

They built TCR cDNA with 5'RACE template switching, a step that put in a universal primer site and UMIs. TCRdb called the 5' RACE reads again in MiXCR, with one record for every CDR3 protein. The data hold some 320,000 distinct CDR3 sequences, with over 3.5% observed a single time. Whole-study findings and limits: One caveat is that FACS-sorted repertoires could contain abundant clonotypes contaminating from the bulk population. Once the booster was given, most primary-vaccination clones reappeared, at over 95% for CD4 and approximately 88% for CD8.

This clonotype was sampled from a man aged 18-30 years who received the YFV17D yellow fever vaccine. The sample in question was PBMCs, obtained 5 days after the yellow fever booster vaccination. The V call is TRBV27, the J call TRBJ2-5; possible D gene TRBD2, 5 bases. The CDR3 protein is CASSDYAGRETQYF. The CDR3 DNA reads TGTGCCAGCAGTGACTATGCGGGTCGGGAGACCCAGTACTTC.